The next 22 T cell receptor beta chains were all read from a single sample in a study of shared clonotypes between healthy human individuals. The repertoire was sequenced with immunoSEQ multiplex PCR; TCRdb's copy has only in-frame clones and lacks some. The sample includes roughly 2.2 million clones, 90% to 95% of them seen just once. Sample: naive CD4+ T cells from PBMCs. Subset of the sample: CD45RA+ positively selected. These TCRs come from a young man in good health. Some clones in this sample may be carry-over from other donors' samples.

The chain links TRBV6-1 to TRBJ2-7, with D unresolved. Germline V gene lookup returns CDR1 MNHNS and CDR2 SASEGT. V was clipped by 1 base and J by 4 bases, with 11 bases between them. This CDR3 is built from 14 residues. CDR3 nucleotide sequence: TGTGCCAGCAGTGAAGGTTGGCAGTCATACGAGCAGTACTTC. Translated, it gives CASSEGWQSYEQYF.

The gene calls are TRBV6-5 and TRBJ1-5; D gene uncertain. The germline gives CDR1 MNHEY, CDR2 SVGAGI. The CDR3 has 12 residues. Trimming left V 2 bases short and J 7 bases short, with 6 bases between. The CDR3 here is CASSYERQPQHF. The CDR3 DNA is TGTGCCAGCAGTTACGAACGACAGCCCCAGCATTTT.

As regards this clone: A much larger clonotype is one base distant, so this may be a read error. The same CDR3 is also encoded by other DNA sequences in this sample. The chain employs TRBV6-5 and TRBJ1-1, with 7 positions matching TRBD1. CDR3 size: 13 residues. The junction had 0 bases not matched to a gene; V was cut back by 4 bases and J by 1 base. The germline V gene has CDR1 MNHEY and CDR2 SVGAGI. CDR3 residues: CASSWTGNTEAFF. DNA for the CDR3: TGTGCCAGCAGTTGGACAGGGAACACTGAAGCTTTCTTT.

The genes are TRBV18 and TRBJ2-7; 8 nucleotides line up with TRBD1. Trimming took 8 bases from V and 2 from J; bases not matched to a gene: 8. The CDR3 has 14 amino acids. The germline V gene encodes CDR1 KGHSH and CDR2 LQKENI. The CDR3 sequence: CASVPRTGPYEQYF. The CDR3 nucleotides read TGTGCCAGCGTTCCCCGGACAGGGCCCTACGAGCAGTACTTC. Based on the CDR3 plus reference TRBV18 and TRBJ2-7, the full variable domain is NAGVMQNPRHLVRRRGQEARLRCSPMKGHSHVYWYRQLPEEGLKFMVYLQKENIIDESGMPKERFSAEFPKEGPSILRIQQVVRGDSAAYFCASVPRTGPYEQYFGPGTRLTVT.

The rearrangement links TRBV5-8 to TRBJ2-7, with TRBD2 identical over 8 bases. CDR1 SGHTS and CDR2 YDEGEE come from the germline V gene. Trimming cost V 6 bases and J 4 bases; bases outside gene matches: 3. The CDR3 totals 12 residues. The DNA of the CDR3 is TGTGCCAGCATACGGGGGGGGTACGAGCAGTACTTC. This gives the protein CASIRGGYEQYF.

Remarks on this clone: The sample carries other DNA sequences with the same CDR3. This chain uses TRBV18 with TRBJ2-1, with 8 positions matching TRBD1. This CDR3 is 15 amino acids long. The germline V gene encodes CDR1 KGHSH and CDR2 LQKENI. J lost 2 bases, V lost 3 bases, and 3 bases had no gene match. CDR3 nucleotide sequence: TGTGCCAGCTCACCCGGACAGGGTACCTACAATGAGCAGTTCTTC. Translating gives CASSPGQGTYNEQFF.

The chain uses TRBV6-6 and TRBJ1-3; 7 bases line up with TRBD1. J gave up 1 base and V 6 bases, and 6 bases lay outside the gene matches. The CDR3 is 15 amino acids. Germline CDR1 reads MNHNY; CDR2 reads SVGAGI (reference sequence). The CDR3 spells CASSRDSRSGNTIYF. The CDR3 region has the DNA TGTGCCAGCAGCCGGGACAGTAGATCTGGAAACACCATATATTTT.

This clone was picked up one time. The genes are TRBV18 and TRBJ2-2, with a weak D call TRBD2 (5 bases). The CDR3 runs to 15 residues. V lost 3 bases and J lost 4, with 12 bases in between. Per germline, CDR1 KGHSH and CDR2 LQKENI. This CDR3 is CASSPLLGGTGELFF. The CDR3 region has the DNA TGTGCCAGCTCACCCCTACTCGGAGGCACCGGGGAGCTGTTTTTT. The variable domain in full, completed from reference TRBV18 and TRBJ2-2, reads NAGVMQNPRHLVRRRGQEARLRCSPMKGHSHVYWYRQLPEEGLKFMVYLQKENIIDESGMPKERFSAEFPKEGPSILRIQQVVRGDSAAYFCASSPLLGGTGELFFGEGSRLTVL.

V usage is TRBV2 and J usage is TRBJ1-5, with no clear D. V was trimmed by 7 bases and J by 2 bases, leaving 12 bases between them. The CDR3 contains 14 residues. CDR1 is SNHLY and CDR2 is FYNNEI in the germline V gene. CDR3 in amino acids: CASKQQSGNQPQHF. The DNA of the CDR3 is TGTGCCAGCAAACAACAGTCTGGCAATCAGCCCCAGCATTTT.

The chain recombines TRBV9 with TRBJ2-1; TRBD2 is a possible D gene (6 bases). From germline, CDR1 is SGDLS and CDR2 YYNGEE. This CDR3 is 15 amino acids long. The V and J ends lost 4 bases and 7 bases respectively, with 18 bases between them. In nucleotides, the CDR3 is TGTGCCAGCAGCCTGGGACCCCGGGAGAGTAATGAGCAGTTCTTC. Translation: CASSLGPRESNEQFF.

The V gene is TRBV9, the J gene TRBJ1-2; maybe TRBD1 (5 bases). The germline V and J ends were trimmed by 3 bases and 4 bases, with 19 bases remaining between them. The CDR3 extends over 16 amino acids. Germline CDR1 SGDLS, CDR2 YYNGEE. CDR3 sequence reads: CASSGLRSGRGYGYTF. The DNA for the CDR3 is TGTGCCAGCAGCGGACTAAGATCGGGAAGGGGCTATGGCTACACCTTC.

The chain has TRBV5-4 and TRBJ1-1; tentatively, D is TRBD1 (6 bases). CDR1 is SGHNT, CDR2 YYREEE, per germline (reference sequence). The CDR3 extends over 15 amino acids. V was clipped by 0 bases and J by 1 base, with 10 bases between them. The CDR3 DNA follows: TGTGCCAGCAGCTTGGCACAGGGAAGGAACACTGAAGCTTTCTTT. Amino acids: CASSLAQGRNTEAFF.

Note on this clone: Other nucleotide sequences from this sample produce the same CDR3. The chain carries TRBV9 and TRBJ2-3; D may correspond to TRBD1 or TRBD2 (5 bases each). Germline CDR1 SGDLS, CDR2 YYNGEE. V dropped 0 bases and J dropped 4 bases, with 6 bases sitting between them. The CDR3 spans 13 residues. The CDR3 sequence is CASSVVGADTQYF. The CDR3 DNA reads as TGTGCCAGCAGCGTAGTGGGGGCAGATACGCAGTATTTT.

J is TRBJ2-1 and V is TRBV28; D gene ambiguous. Germline loops: CDR1 MDHEN, CDR2 SYDVKM. The CDR3 is 11 amino acids. V lost 7 bases and J lost 5, with 6 bases in between. The CDR3 spells CASIRDNEQFF. In nucleotides, the CDR3 is TGTGCCAGCATACGGGACAATGAGCAGTTCTTC. The full variable domain, its missing parts supplied by reference TRBV28 and TRBJ2-1, is DVKVTQSSRYLVKRTGEKVFLECVQDMDHENMFWYRQDPGLGLRLIYFSYDVKMKEKGDIPEGYSVSREKKERFSLILESASTNQTSMYLCASIRDNEQFFGPGTRLTVL.

The chain employs TRBV5-4 and TRBJ2-5; D gene uncertain. The CDR3 sequence is 14 residues long. Trimming shortened V by 0 bases and J by 0 bases, and 6 bases separated the two germline ends. Germline CDR1 SGHNT, CDR2 YYREEE (reference sequence). DNA for the CDR3: TGTGCCAGCAGCTTGGCGACGGACCAAGAGACCCAGTACTTC. Protein sequence: CASSLATDQETQYF. Full variable domain (rest looked up from reference TRBV5-4 and TRBJ2-5): ETGVTQSPTHLIKTRGQQVTLRCSSQSGHNTVSWYQQALGQGPQFIFQYYREEENGRGNFPPRFSGLQFPNYSSELNVNALELDDSALYLCASSLATDQETQYFGPGTRLLVL.

The chain has TRBV30 and TRBJ2-1, with 9 positions matching TRBD2. The CDR3 is 16 residues long. Germline assignment: CDR1 GTSNPN and CDR2 SVGIG (reference sequence). Trimming at V came to 3 bases and at J to 8 bases, leaving 14 bases not matched to a gene. The CDR3 DNA is TGTGCCTGGAGAGGGGGACTAGCCCCACGGGATGATGAGCAGTTCTTC. Protein sequence: CAWRGGLAPRDDEQFF.

The chain couples TRBV7-2 to TRBJ1-2, with D unclear. The CDR3 sequence is 11 residues long. Germline CDR1 and CDR2: SGHTA and FQGNSA. Trimming took 0 bases from V and 8 from J, leaving 4 bases between them. The CDR3 DNA reads as TGTGCCAGCAGCTTAGCGCAGGGCTACACCTTC. Translation gives CASSLAQGYTF. The full variable domain, its missing parts supplied by reference TRBV7-2 and TRBJ1-2, is GAGVSQSPSNKVTEKGKDVELRCDPISGHTALYWYRQSLGQGLEFLIYFQGNSAPDKSGLPSDRFSAERTGGSVSTLTIQRTQQEDSAVYLCASSLAQGYTFGSGTRLTVV.

The V call is TRBV7-9, the J call TRBJ2-2; possibly TRBD2 for D (5 bases). The CDR3 is 16 residues long. The germline V gene encodes CDR1 SEHNR and CDR2 FQNEAQ (reference sequence). The V end was cut by 2 bases, the J end by 3 bases, with 13 bases between. Here the CDR3 DNA reads TGTGCCAGCAGCTTACACGGAGGAGCGTACACCGGGGAGCTGTTTTTT. Translated, it gives CASSLHGGAYTGELFF.

This chain connects TRBV5-1 to TRBJ2-7; a possible D gene is TRBD1 (5 bases). This CDR3 is 14 amino acids long. Germline CDR1 and CDR2: SGHRS and YFSETQ. The V end lost 0 bases, the J end lost 4 bases, and 11 bases lay between the germline ends. CDR3: CASSLDAGNYEQYF. CDR3 bases: TGCGCCAGCAGCTTGGATGCAGGGAATTACGAGCAGTACTTC. Complete variable domain (other parts from reference TRBV5-1 and TRBJ2-7): KAGVTQTPRYLIKTRGQQVTLSCSPISGHRSVSWYQQTPGQGLQFLFEYFSETQRNKGNFPGRFSGRQFSNSRSEMNVSTLELGDSALYLCASSLDAGNYEQYFGPGTRLTVT.

J is TRBJ1-2 and V is TRBV6-1; D unclear. V lost 7 bases to trimming and J lost 8 bases, with 17 bases between them. Germline CDR1 reads MNHNS; CDR2 reads SASEGT. This CDR3 has 13 residues. The CDR3 sequence is CASNLLREKGYTF. The DNA of the CDR3 is TGTGCCAGCAACCTCTTGAGGGAGAAGGGCTACACCTTC.

The rearrangement links TRBV7-2 to TRBJ1-2; D is uncertain. Per germline, CDR1 SGHTA and CDR2 FQGNSA. Deletions cut 5 bases from V and 8 bases from J, with 12 bases between. The CDR3 sequence is 12 residues long. The CDR3 sequence: CASSESLGGYTF. CDR3 bases: TGTGCCAGCAGCGAGAGCCTGGGGGGCTACACCTTC.

Here the CDR3 reads CASSRGARPDTQYF. For the CDR3, the DNA is TGTGCCAGCAGCAGGGGAGCTCGGCCAGATACGCAGTATTTT. This rearrangement joins TRBV7-3 to TRBJ2-3; either TRBD1 or TRBD2 may supply D (5 bases each). The CDR3 loop spans 14 amino acids. V shed 5 bases and J shed 4 bases, with 13 bases lying between them. The germline V gene has CDR1 SGHTA and CDR2 FQGTGA.